These 18 T cell receptor beta chains originate from one sample sequenced in a study of identical twins. TCRdb ran MiXCR on the 5' RACE reads and lists one entry per CDR3 protein. Here the sample spans approximately 490,000 distinct CDR3 sequences, about a fifth being singletons. The data also belong to a second study, concerning yellow fever vaccine responses in identical twins.

The sequencing input was CD4+ T cells sorted from blood. All receptors come from a woman aged 18-29 years in good health.

The V gene is TRBV5-6, the J gene TRBJ1-1; unclear D gene. The V and J ends lost 3 bases and 8 bases respectively, with 17 bases between them. In germline, CDR1 is SGHDT, CDR2 YYEEEE. The CDR3 totals 14 residues. CDR3 DNA: TGTGCCAGCAGCTCTAGCGCGTGGGCCGGGGAAGCTTTCTTT. It is translated as CASSSSAWAGEAFF.

This clonotype has a handful of counts. The rearrangement uses TRBV28 and TRBJ1-2; maybe TRBD1 (6 bases). The CDR3 runs to 12 residues. Per the germline V gene, CDR1 is MDHEN and CDR2 is SYDVKM. V dropped 6 bases and J dropped 5 bases, with 10 bases sitting between them. CDR3 sequence: CASRSGAYGYTF. Here the CDR3 DNA reads TGTGCCAGCAGATCAGGGGCTTATGGCTACACCTTC.

J is TRBJ2-1 and V is TRBV19; D unresolved. The CDR3 covers 13 residues. Per germline, CDR1 LNHDA and CDR2 SQIVND (reference sequence). V lost 3 bases, J lost 5 bases, and 8 bases lay in between. CDR3 nucleotide sequence: TGTGCCAGTAGTATCAACAAAGACAATGAGCAGTTCTTC. This encodes CASSINKDNEQFF.

J is TRBJ2-5 and V is TRBV5-5; unclear D gene. Germline CDR1 and CDR2: SGHKS and YYEKEE (reference sequence). The CDR3 contains 13 residues. V was clipped by 0 bases and J by 5 bases, with 8 bases between them. The CDR3 sequence: CASSLVTLETQYF. CDR3 DNA sequence: TGTGCCAGCAGCTTGGTGACGCTCGAGACCCAGTACTTC.

This clonotype was found once. This chain uses TRBV20-1 with TRBJ2-7; D might be TRBD1 (5 bases). CDR1 and CDR2 (germline): DFQATT, SNEGSKA (reference sequence). Trimming shortened V by 3 bases and J by 5 bases, and 11 bases separated the two germline ends. CDR3 length: 12 residues. CDR3 in amino acids: CSASSGRDEQYF. CDR3 sequence (DNA): TGCAGTGCTAGTTCAGGGCGCGACGAGCAGTACTTC.

This clonotype was detected only a few times. The gene calls are TRBV3-1 and TRBJ1-2; unclear D gene. This CDR3 spans 13 amino acids. CDR1 and CDR2 (germline): LGHDT, YNNKEL (reference sequence). The V and J ends lost 0 bases and 4 bases respectively, with 6 bases between them. CDR3 sequence reads: CASSQEIPYGYTF. The CDR3 DNA is TGTGCCAGCAGCCAAGAGATTCCCTATGGCTACACCTTC. Supplemented by reference TRBV3-1 and TRBJ1-2, the full variable domain reads DTAVSQTPKYLVTQMGNDKSIKCEQNLGHDTMYWYKQDSKKFLKIMFSYNNKELIINETVPNRFSPKSPDKAHLNLHINSLELGDSAVYFCASSQEIPYGYTFGSGTRLTVV.

The chain is built from TRBV27 and TRBJ2-7, with TRBD1 matching 9 bases. Looked up from germline, CDR1 is MNHEY and CDR2 is SMNVEV (reference sequence). The CDR3 has 15 residues. Here the CDR3 DNA reads TGTGCTAGCAGTTCAACAGGGGGCTACTCTTACGAGCAGTACGTC. Translation gives CASSSTGGYSYEQYV.

This clonotype was counted only a few times. V usage is TRBV10-3 and J usage is TRBJ2-3; D is perhaps TRBD1 or TRBD2 (5 bases each). CDR1 and CDR2 from the germline V gene are ENHRY and SYGVKD. This CDR3 region has 16 residues. V was cut by 2 bases and J by 0 bases, with 12 bases left in between. CDR3 bases: TGTGCCATCAGTGAGGCACCGGGACCTAGCACAGATACGCAGTATTTT. It yields the protein CAISEAPGPSTDTQYF.

The gene calls are TRBV6-5 and TRBJ2-5; D is unresolved. Trimming removed 2 bases from V and 5 bases from J, with 15 bases in between. In germline, CDR1 is MNHEY, CDR2 SVGAGI. The CDR3 has 15 amino acids. The CDR3 bases are TGTGCCAGCAGTTACAGGGTAACTCTACCCGAGACCCAGTACTTC. Its translation: CASSYRVTLPETQYF.

This clonotype occurred a few times. V gene TRBV7-9 combines with J gene TRBJ2-3; a weak D match, TRBD1 (6 bases). The CDR3 covers 15 residues. Looked up from germline, CDR1 is SEHNR and CDR2 is FQNEAQ (reference sequence). The V end was cut by 6 bases, the J end by 0 bases, with 13 bases between. The DNA for the CDR3 is TGTGCCAGCAGTCGCAGGGGATCCAGCACAGATACGCAGTATTTT. Protein product: CASSRRGSSTDTQYF.

This clonotype was seen a few times. The genes are TRBV2 and TRBJ2-2; 7 nucleotides agree with TRBD1. This CDR3 is built from 15 residues. Unmatched junction bases numbered 7, after V lost 3 bases and J lost 6 bases. Germline CDR1 SNHLY, CDR2 FYNNEI. The CDR3 spells CASSETGYRSGELFF. In nucleotides, the CDR3 is TGTGCCAGCAGTGAGACAGGGTATAGGTCCGGGGAGCTGTTTTTT.

The J gene is TRBJ2-5, the V gene TRBV5-1, with 7 positions matching TRBD1. CDR3 size: 15 residues. J gave up 2 bases and V 4 bases, and 8 bases lay outside the gene matches. Looked up from germline, CDR1 is SGHRS and CDR2 is YFSETQ. In DNA, the CDR3 is TGCGCCAGCAGCGAAGGGACAGCTCAACAAGAGACCCAGTACTTC. Amino acids: CASSEGTAQQETQYF.

This chain connects TRBV20-1 to TRBJ1-5; 8 nucleotides agree with TRBD1. The CDR3 sequence is 16 residues long. The V and J ends lost 0 bases and 1 base, in that order; junction bases with no gene match: 5. Germline lookup yields CDR1 DFQATT and CDR2 SNEGSKA (reference sequence). CDR3 sequence reads: CSARDHRTGSNQPQHF. In DNA, the CDR3 is TGCAGTGCTAGAGACCATCGGACAGGGAGCAATCAGCCCCAGCATTTT.

This clonotype was counted between two and nine times. The J gene is TRBJ2-7, the V gene TRBV12-3 or TRBV12-4, with 8 nucleotides matching TRBD1. The CDR3 contains 14 residues. V dropped 6 bases and J dropped 2; count of bases not matched to a gene: 6. CDR3 in DNA: TGTGCCAGCAGCCTGGACAGGGTTCCCTACGAGCAGTACTTC. Its translation: CASSLDRVPYEQYF.

V usage is TRBV15 and J usage is TRBJ2-2; TRBD1 or TRBD2 may be the D gene (5 bases each). Trimming left V 4 bases short and J 4 bases short, with 16 bases between. Germline CDR1 LNHNV, CDR2 YYDKDF (reference sequence). The CDR3 consists of 16 residues. CDR3 sequence: CATSNRDRAPTGELFF. CDR3 coding DNA: TGTGCCACCAGCAATCGGGACCGCGCGCCCACCGGGGAGCTGTTTTTT.

This clonotype was found many times. The V gene is TRBV7-9, the J gene TRBJ2-7; D call uncertain. This CDR3 is built from 11 residues. Trimming removed 6 bases from V and 3 bases from J, with 6 bases in between. Germline V gene lookup returns CDR1 SEHNR and CDR2 FQNEAQ (reference sequence). The CDR3 DNA is TGTGCCAGCAGTGGTAACTACGAGCAGTACTTC. This codes for CASSGNYEQYF.

The table lists this clonotype with a few counts. This sequence joins TRBV7-6 and TRBJ2-3; 7 nucleotides align to TRBD2. Germline V gene lookup returns CDR1 SGHVS and CDR2 FNYEAQ. The CDR3 consists of 15 residues. Losses at the gene ends were 4 bases for V and 2 bases for J; bases not matched to a gene: 6. CDR3 residues: CASSSVGGITDTQYF. In nucleotides, the CDR3 is TGTGCCAGCAGCTCCGTCGGGGGGATCACAGATACGCAGTATTTT.

The chain's CDR3 is CSAREGVTSGINEQYF. The DNA of the CDR3 is TGCAGTGCTAGAGAGGGGGTTACTAGCGGGATCAACGAGCAGTACTTC. The chain links TRBV20-1 to TRBJ2-7; 10 bases are shared with TRBD2. This CDR3 spans 16 amino acids. CDR1 DFQATT and CDR2 SNEGSKA come from the germline V gene (reference sequence). V dropped 0 bases and J dropped 5; count of bases not matched to a gene: 10.